The 20 T cell receptor beta chains below come from one sample, sequenced in a study of blood T cells in healthy people across ages (dated by TCRdb to 2015 to 2017). The library was produced with 5' RACE. The run used an Illumina HiSeq 2500. A second PCR of roughly 6 to 11 cycles was performed with a sample-barcoded 5' primer and a J-beta primer mix. The raw public reads went through TCRdb reprocessing: fastp at Q25, MiXCR clone calling, in-frame beta chains kept. Identical CDR3 proteins give one entry, which carries the most common genes and DNA. In all, the sample holds over 1,300,000 distinct CDR3 sequences, and approximately 63% of those were seen once. In total, the top ten clones hold roughly 6.3% of the sample. The sample consisted of blood. The receptors were sampled from a man between 18 and 29 years old in good health.

The chain carries TRBV4-3 and TRBJ2-7; D is unclear. Germline CDR1 reads LGHNA; CDR2 reads YSLEER. Trimming stripped 1 base from V and 6 bases from J, with 13 bases between. The CDR3 has 14 amino acids. DNA of the CDR3: TGCGCCAGCAGCCAAGTCCGCCTAGACTCCGAGCAGTACTTC. It specifies CASSQVRLDSEQYF.

The V gene is TRBV20-1, the J gene TRBJ2-3, with D possibly being TRBD2 (6 bases). V gave up 5 bases and J gave up 2 bases, with 23 bases separating them. CDR1 and CDR2 (germline): DFQATT, SNEGSKA (reference sequence). The CDR3 has 17 amino acids. CDR3 nucleotide sequence: TGCAGTGCTGGCAAGGGTGTGACGGGGGACGTCACAGATACGCAGTATTTT. Its translation: CSAGKGVTGDVTDTQYF.

The gene calls are TRBV4-2 and TRBJ2-7, with no clear D. The CDR3 totals 13 residues. V lost 2 bases to trimming and J lost 1 base, with 6 bases between them. CDR1 and CDR2 (germline): LGHNA, YNFKEQ. CDR3 protein: CASSQKESYEQYF. The CDR3 DNA sequence: TGTGCCAGCAGCCAAAAGGAGTCCTACGAGCAGTACTTC.

This clonotype occurred a few times. This chain's CDR3 is CASSQEWLAYEQYF. The CDR3 DNA reads TGCGCCAGCAGCCAAGAATGGTTAGCCTACGAGCAGTACTTC. The chain employs TRBV4-1 and TRBJ2-7, with D hard to call. Germline lookup yields CDR1 MGHRA and CDR2 YSYEKL. The CDR3 contains 14 residues. The V end lost 0 bases, the J end lost 2 bases, and 8 bases lay between the germline ends.

V and J are TRBV27 and TRBJ1-6; 7 bases line up with TRBD1. The junction had 13 bases not matched to a gene; V was cut back by 7 bases and J by 10 bases. The germline V gene has CDR1 MNHEY and CDR2 SMNVEV (reference sequence). This CDR3 is 15 amino acids long. The CDR3 reads CASTRTGDRDSPLHF. The CDR3 DNA is TGTGCCAGCACCAGAACGGGGGACAGAGACTCACCCCTCCACTTT.

The V and J genes are TRBV7-6 and TRBJ2-5; the match to TRBD1 covers 8 bases. The V and J ends lost 4 bases and 2 bases, in that order; junction bases with no gene match: 6. Germline CDR1 SGHVS, CDR2 FNYEAQ. CDR3 length: 15 amino acids. The CDR3 sequence: CASSYGQGVQETQYF. The CDR3 nucleotides are TGTGCCAGCAGCTACGGACAGGGAGTTCAAGAGACCCAGTACTTC.

This clonotype was counted a few times. An end of the junction differs from the germline gene, which may be a read error. The genes are TRBV4-2 and TRBJ2-5, with 9 bases lining up with TRBD1. The germline gives CDR1 LGHNA, CDR2 YNFKEQ. This CDR3 has 17 residues. CDR3 sequence: CASSQEPGTGIQEPQYF. The CDR3 region has the DNA TGTGCCAGCAGCCAAGAACCCGGGACAGGGATCCAAGAGCCCCAGTACTTC.

V is TRBV5-1 and J is TRBJ2-7, with D unresolved. CDR3 length equals 12 residues. The V end was cut by 6 bases, the J end by 1 base, with 8 bases between. Germline V gene lookup returns CDR1 SGHRS and CDR2 YFSETQ. CDR3 residues: CASITESYEQYF. The DNA of the CDR3 is TGCGCCAGCATCACGGAATCCTACGAGCAGTACTTC.

V usage is TRBV14 and J usage is TRBJ1-2; D remains ambiguous. CDR3 length: 14 residues. The ends were cut back, 1 base at V and 5 bases at J, with 11 bases in the middle. From germline, CDR1 is SGHDN and CDR2 FVKESK. CDR3 DNA sequence: TGTGCCAGCAGCCAAGTCCATGACATATATGGCTACACCTTC. It is translated as CASSQVHDIYGYTF.

The genes are TRBV5-1 and TRBJ2-7, with D possibly being TRBD1 or TRBD2 (5 bases each). This CDR3 comprises 15 residues. Per germline, CDR1 SGHRS and CDR2 YFSETQ. V lost 3 bases to trimming and J lost 2 bases, with 15 bases between them. DNA for the CDR3: TGCGCCAGCAGCTGGGCTGGGACGGCCGCCTACGAGCAGTACTTC. The encoded protein is CASSWAGTAAYEQYF.

This clonotype was counted a single time. The chain uses TRBV9 and TRBJ2-1, with TRBD2 matching over 12 bases. CDR3 length equals 14 residues. The V gene end was trimmed by 3 bases and the J gene end by 10 bases; junction bases not matched to a gene: 5. Germline V gene sequence: CDR1 SGDLS, CDR2 YYNGEE. The DNA of the CDR3 is TGTGCCAGCAGCGCCGGACTAGCGGGACGGGAGCAGTTCTTC. This sequence encodes CASSAGLAGREQFF.

This clonotype was seen a few times. This sequence joins TRBV20-1 and TRBJ2-1; D possibly matches TRBD1 or TRBD2 (5 bases each). CDR3 size: 12 residues. Per germline, CDR1 DFQATT and CDR2 SNEGSKA (reference sequence). V lost 2 bases to trimming and J lost 10 bases, with 12 bases between them. CDR3 residues: CSARHWGNEQFF. The CDR3 nucleotides are TGCAGTGCTAGACATTGGGGGAACGAGCAGTTCTTC.

The rearrangement uses TRBV28 and TRBJ1-2; a weak D match, TRBD1 (5 bases). Germline-derived CDR1 and CDR2 are MDHEN and SYDVKM. V shed 5 bases and J shed 8 bases, with 18 bases lying between them. CDR3 length equals 14 residues. The CDR3 nucleotides are TGTGCCAGCAGTCCAATCGGGACGGCGGAGGGCTACACCTTC. It encodes CASSPIGTAEGYTF.

The J gene is TRBJ1-6, the V gene TRBV5-1, with D possibly TRBD1 on 5 matching bases. Germline-derived CDR1 and CDR2 are SGHRS and YFSETQ. Trimming took 4 bases from V and 7 from J, leaving 15 bases between them. The CDR3 is made up of 15 amino acids. The CDR3 is CASSPRDGRNSPLHF. The CDR3 nucleotides read TGCGCCAGCAGCCCGCGGGACGGCAGAAATTCACCCCTCCACTTT.

The CDR3 DNA reads TGTGCCAGCAGACCAGCTGGGGGTCGTCTCTACGAGCAGTACTTC. It is translated as CASRPAGGRLYEQYF. This chain joins TRBV11-2 and TRBJ2-7; D tentatively fits TRBD1 or TRBD2 (5 bases each). V was shortened by 6 bases and J by 3 bases, with 18 bases between the two germline ends. CDR1 and CDR2 from the germline V gene are SGHAT and FQNNGV. The CDR3 is 15 residues long.

This clonotype turned up a few times. The V call is TRBV29-1, the J call TRBJ1-2; the match to TRBD1 covers 10 bases. The germline V gene encodes CDR1 SQVTM and CDR2 ANQGSEA. The V gene end was trimmed by 7 bases and the J gene end by 5 bases; junction bases not matched to a gene: 10. CDR3 length: 14 residues. CDR3 DNA: TGCAGCGCCTCCGGGACAGGGGTAGCATATGGCTACACCTTC. The encoded protein is CSASGTGVAYGYTF.

The chain couples TRBV25-1 to TRBJ2-7; 11 bases match TRBD1. J gave up 7 bases and V 4 bases, and 9 bases lay outside the gene matches. This CDR3 comprises 15 residues. The germline V gene encodes CDR1 MGHDK and CDR2 SYGVNS. The CDR3 is CASSVSGTGGGEQYF. CDR3 DNA: TGTGCCAGCAGTGTCTCCGGGACAGGGGGAGGAGAGCAGTACTTC.

This clonotype has only a few counts. V gene TRBV21-1 combines with J gene TRBJ2-6; the D call TRBD2 from the table was never checked on the DNA. TRBV21-1 is listed as a pseudogene. This CDR3 contains 17 residues. CDR3 region: CASSKADWEGKANVLTF. The DNA for the CDR3 is TGTGCCAGCAGCAAAGCGGATTGGGAGGGAAAGGCCAACGTCCTGACTTTC.

V and J are TRBV3-1 and TRBJ1-6; D gene unclear. Trimming left V 4 bases short and J 5 bases short, with 9 bases between. Germline assignment: CDR1 LGHDT and CDR2 YNNKEL (reference sequence). The CDR3 totals 14 residues. The CDR3 loop reads CASSRNSNNSPLHF. DNA for the CDR3: TGTGCCAGCAGCCGGAATTCCAATAATTCACCCCTCCACTTT.

A remark on this clonotype: Being one base from a much bigger clone, this may be a read error. The chain couples TRBV5-1 to TRBJ2-4, with 7 bases identical to TRBD1. The J call may be in error: the DNA end matches TRBJ2-7 better. Germline-derived CDR1 and CDR2 are SGHRS and YFSETQ. The CDR3 covers 14 residues. As DNA, the CDR3 is TGCGCCAGCAGCTTGAGGACAGGCCACGACGAGCAGTACTTC. It codes for CASSLRTGHDEQYF.